The rows below give T cell receptor beta chains drawn from one sample of a study of cytomegalovirus exposure and HLA in healthy donors. The assay was immunoSEQ multiplex PCR, and TCRdb's table has in-frame clones only and misses some. This sample has under 110,000 clones, with more than 65% found just once. The sample was PBMCs. The source is a woman in her forties or fifties in good health and CMV-seropositive. The CDR3 runs from the conserved cysteine through the conserved F or W. Each record gives: J gene, V gene, CDR3 protein.

>TRBJ2-3|TRBV25-1
CASSGDNTQYF
>TRBJ1-5|TRBV4-2
CASSQGAGQAFYSNQPQHF
>TRBJ1-1|TRBV28
CASSTPTGIGTEAFF
>TRBJ1-2|TRBV28
CASSLRGAGGYTF
>TRBJ1-2|TRBV5-1
CASSLDGSNYGYTF
>TRBJ2-6|TRBV19
CASGDRFSGANVLTF
>TRBJ1-2|TRBV7-8
CASSTPGGFWGYTF
>TRBJ2-7|TRBV9
CASSVLGDYSYEQYF
>TRBJ1-2|TRBV6-6
CASSTEQGTNYGYTF
>TRBJ1-1|TRBV7-2
CASSRDRGITEAFF
>TRBJ2-1|TRBV4-3
CASSHDWSYNEQFF
>TRBJ1-5|TRBV6-5
CATAPEGNQPQHF
>TRBJ1-1|TRBV7-2
CASSLGGGTEAFF
>TRBJ2-2|TRBV4-1
CASSRAMGQGRGELFF
>TRBJ1-1|TRBV19
CASSISDRVGTEAFF
>TRBJ1-2|TRBV9
CASSLRGSNYGYTF
>TRBJ1-2|TRBV25-1
CASSDWGQGKGYTF
>TRBJ2-5|TRBV10-3
CAISNPRGPETQYF
>TRBJ1-4|TRBV4-3
CASSQAGSSEKLFF
>TRBJ1-5|TRBV4-1
CASSQERAGVGNQPQHF
>TRBJ1-5|TRBV29-1
CSVEIGGDQPQHF
>TRBJ1-1|TRBV30
CAWSPLRVGNTEAFF
>TRBJ1-2|TRBV2
CASSEGSNSVGYTF
>TRBJ2-7|TRBV29-1
CSVEEGLKPNEQYF
>TRBJ2-3|TRBV7-3
CASSLRSGGSTDTQYF
>TRBJ1-6|TRBV25-1
CASSATGTYNSPLHF
>TRBJ2-7|TRBV27
CASSSRTVYEQYF
>TRBJ1-3|TRBV7-2
CASSRILQGTGNTIYF
>TRBJ1-4|TRBV6-1
CASSEGQVNEKLFF
>TRBJ1-5|TRBV5-1
CASSLGAARSIISNQPQHF
>TRBJ1-3|TRBV19
CASKSSGNTIYF
>TRBJ2-1|TRBV13
CASSSLSGLTYNEQFF
>TRBJ1-3|TRBV5-5
CASSLAGSGNTIYF
>TRBJ1-1|TRBV28
CASSAPGQRVNTEAFF
>TRBJ2-1|TRBV5-1
CASSLLGRFIDEQFF
>TRBJ2-2|TRBV7-7
CASSSTSGVLTGELFF
>TRBJ1-1|TRBV19
CASGRGDEAFF
>TRBJ1-4|TRBV2
CASRGAGPNEKLFF
>TRBJ1-1|TRBV5-6
CASSPRGLNTEAFF
>TRBJ1-1|TRBV7-3
CASSSGVTNTEAFF
>TRBJ2-1|TRBV5-1
CASSLSGGSSYNEQFF
>TRBJ2-7|TRBV5-4
CASSLAVRDGADEQYF
>TRBJ2-5|TRBV5-4
CASSKGLVQETQYF
>TRBJ2-7|TRBV28
CASSLYSYEQYF
>TRBJ2-6|TRBV30
CAWSPPRRAGANVLTF
>TRBJ2-1|TRBV6-1
CASSEGPGSYNEQFF
>TRBJ1-2|TRBV6-1
CASSEGGRLFYGYTF
>TRBJ2-3|TRBV30
CAWSAGLAGVGDTQYF
>TRBJ1-2|TRBV2
CASSDLRTGGNYGYTF
>TRBJ2-2|TRBV15
CATSRDRLVDGELFF
>TRBJ1-5|TRBV18
CASSLQGVSNQPQHF
>TRBJ2-3|TRBV10-3
CAVAGAPDTQYF
>TRBJ2-3|TRBV30
CAWSPLKGGGTDTQYF
>TRBJ2-5|TRBV6-5
CASSQLVSQETQYF
>TRBJ1-2|TRBV28
CASSLLLQGGGYTF
>TRBJ2-7|TRBV11-2
CASSLVLAYEQYF
>TRBJ2-3|TRBV30
CAWSVRAGTDTQYF